The 2 T cell receptor beta chains listed next were all sequenced from one sample in a study of blood T cells in healthy people across ages. Next came a second PCR, run for about 7 to 12 cycles, which used a sample-barcoded 5' primer along with a J-beta primer mix. TCRdb analysed the 5' RACE reads with MiXCR anew, one entry per CDR3 protein. The sample carries about 570,000 distinct CDR3 sequences, 27% recorded once. The same data also contributed to another study, on T cells of mothers and their children.

The sample comprised blood. All receptors derive from a boy aged 2 to 10 in good health.

This clonotype was seen a handful of times. This chain joins TRBV20-1 and TRBJ2-1; 7 nucleotides agree with TRBD2. The CDR3 runs to 12 residues. Germline assignment: CDR1 DFQATT and CDR2 SNEGSKA (reference sequence). V shed 6 bases, J shed 9 bases, and the junction held 8 bases outside the gene matches. CDR3 loop: CSADLGLVEQFF. As DNA, the CDR3 is TGCAGTGCCGACCTAGGACTAGTTGAGCAGTTCTTC.

Here the CDR3 DNA reads TGTGCCACCAGCAGAGATTGGGGGAATGAAAAACTGTTTTTT. It is translated as CATSRDWGNEKLFF. The chain is built from TRBV15 and TRBJ1-4; weak D call: TRBD1 (5 bases). The CDR3 runs to 14 residues. Trimming left V 0 bases short and J 5 bases short, with 7 bases between. The germline gives CDR1 LNHNV, CDR2 YYDKDF (reference sequence).